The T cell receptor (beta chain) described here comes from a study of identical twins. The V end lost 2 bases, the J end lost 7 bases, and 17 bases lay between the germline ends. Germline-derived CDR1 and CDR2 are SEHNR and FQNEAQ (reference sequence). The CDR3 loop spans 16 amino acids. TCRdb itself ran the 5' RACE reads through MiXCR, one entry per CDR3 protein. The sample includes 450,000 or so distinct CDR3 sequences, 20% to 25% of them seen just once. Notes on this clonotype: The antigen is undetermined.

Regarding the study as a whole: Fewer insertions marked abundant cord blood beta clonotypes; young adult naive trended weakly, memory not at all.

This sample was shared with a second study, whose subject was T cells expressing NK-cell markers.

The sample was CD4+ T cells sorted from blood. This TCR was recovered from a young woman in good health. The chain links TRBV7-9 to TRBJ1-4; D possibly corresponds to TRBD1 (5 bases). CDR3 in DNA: TGTGCCAGCAGCTTATCCCCGGCAGGGATATTTGAAAAACTGTTTTTT. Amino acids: CASSLSPAGIFEKLFF.